These 9 T cell receptor beta chains came from one sample sequenced in a study of regulatory T cells in long-lasting Graves disease. The time point was: newly diagnosed GD, antithyroid drugs for less than 3 months. PBMC-derived RNA was used for the TCR library. For TCR beta, libraries came from iRepertoire HTBI primers and Arm-PCR of CDR3 regions. TCRdb itself ran the multiplex PCR reads through MiXCR, one entry per CDR3 protein. The sample holds about 620,000 distinct CDR3 sequences, under 20% seen once. This same sample was also taken into another study, of T cells in Graves' hyperthyroidism and ophthalmopathy.

The material sequenced was peripheral blood mononuclear cells (PBMCs), taken at new diagnosis, from a patient treated with antithyroid drugs. All receptors come from a woman in her 30s with Graves disease.

This chain connects TRBV4-1 to TRBJ2-7; possible D gene TRBD1, 6 bases. V lost 0 bases to trimming and J lost 9 bases, with 18 bases between them. The CDR3 sequence is 15 residues long. CDR1 is MGHRA, CDR2 YSYEKL, per germline. The CDR3 coding sequence is TGCGCCAGCAGCCAAGAGTCAGGGGCCGCTAGTGGGCAGTACTTC. Translating gives CASSQESGAASGQYF.

The sample holds a few counts of this clonotype. The V and J genes are TRBV7-3 and TRBJ2-5; 9 bases are shared with TRBD2. V was clipped by 5 bases and J by 7 bases; unmatched bases: 11. From germline, CDR1 is SGHTA and CDR2 FQGTGA. The CDR3 loop spans 15 amino acids. The DNA for the CDR3 is TGTGCCAGCAGCCCCGGGACTAGCTTAATGGGGACCCAGTACTTC. Its translation: CASSPGTSLMGTQYF.

The chain uses TRBV20-1 and TRBJ1-2, with 9 bases aligning to TRBD1. The CDR3 consists of 14 residues. V gave up 5 bases and J gave up 8 bases; unmatched junction bases: 12. Germline assignment: CDR1 DFQATT and CDR2 SNEGSKA (reference sequence). The CDR3 reads CSARGQGRFGGYTF. In nucleotides, the CDR3 is TGCAGTGCTCGGGGACAGGGAAGGTTTGGAGGCTACACCTTC.

This clonotype was seen a handful of times. This chain uses TRBV5-1 with TRBJ2-3; no clear D gene. The CDR3 is 16 amino acids. The V gene lost 0 bases and the J gene lost 2 bases, with 13 bases spanning the gap. The germline CDR1 and CDR2 sequences are SGHRS and YFSETQ. CDR3 residues: CASSLVLGVFTDTQYF. DNA for the CDR3: TGCGCCAGCAGCTTGGTACTGGGCGTCTTCACAGATACGCAGTATTTT. Full variable domain (remainder filled in from reference TRBV5-1 and TRBJ2-3): KAGVTQTPRYLIKTRGQQVTLSCSPISGHRSVSWYQQTPGQGLQFLFEYFSETQRNKGNFPGRFSGRQFSNSRSEMNVSTLELGDSALYLCASSLVLGVFTDTQYFGPGTRLTVL.

This chain connects TRBV6-1 to TRBJ2-1; D possibly corresponds to TRBD2 (6 bases). This CDR3 has 13 residues. Germline CDR1 and CDR2: MNHNS and SASEGT. The germline V and J ends were trimmed by 10 bases and 7 bases, with 17 bases remaining between them. Here the CDR3 reads CATAGTPRNEQFF. The CDR3 region has the DNA TGTGCCACCGCAGGGACTCCTCGGAATGAGCAGTTCTTC.

This clonotype showed up many times. V is TRBV12-3 or TRBV12-4 and J is TRBJ2-5, with D possibly TRBD1 on 5 matching bases. The CDR3 is 13 residues long. The germline V and J ends were trimmed by 6 bases and 4 bases, with 12 bases remaining between them. The CDR3 DNA sequence: TGTGCCAGCAGGAACAGGTCAGGAGAGACCCAGTACTTC. Translation: CASRNRSGETQYF.

As concerns this clonotype: This may stem from a read error, because a much larger clone lies one nucleotide away. This is likely a read error, given that the CDR3 carries no conserved phenylalanine or tryptophan at its end. The rearrangement joins TRBV28 to TRBJ1-5, with D possibly being TRBD1 (5 bases). Germline CDR1 is MDHEN and CDR2 is SYDVKM. Trimming cost V 2 bases and J 5 bases, with 10 bases left between them. The CDR3 loop spans 14 amino acids. As DNA, the CDR3 is TGTGCCAGCAGTTTAGGGTGGGACTATCAGCCCCAGCATCTT. Translating gives CASSLGWDYQPQHL.

The gene calls are TRBV15 and TRBJ1-2, with D possibly TRBD1 on 6 matching bases. Germline assignment: CDR1 LNHNV and CDR2 YYDKDF (reference sequence). This CDR3 comprises 15 residues. Trimming took 1 base from V and 4 from J, leaving 13 bases between them. The CDR3 loop is CATSRGQGPAYGYTF. CDR3 coding DNA: TGTGCCACCAGCAGAGGGCAGGGGCCGGCCTATGGCTACACCTTC.

A few counts support this clonotype. The gene calls are TRBV29-1 and TRBJ2-5; D unclear. CDR3 length: 15 residues. Germline V gives CDR1 SQVTM, CDR2 ANQGSEA. V was clipped by 6 bases and J by 3 bases, with 20 bases between them. The CDR3 here is CSVANRASQKETQYF. DNA of the CDR3: TGCAGCGTGGCTAATCGGGCCAGCCAGAAAGAGACCCAGTACTTC.